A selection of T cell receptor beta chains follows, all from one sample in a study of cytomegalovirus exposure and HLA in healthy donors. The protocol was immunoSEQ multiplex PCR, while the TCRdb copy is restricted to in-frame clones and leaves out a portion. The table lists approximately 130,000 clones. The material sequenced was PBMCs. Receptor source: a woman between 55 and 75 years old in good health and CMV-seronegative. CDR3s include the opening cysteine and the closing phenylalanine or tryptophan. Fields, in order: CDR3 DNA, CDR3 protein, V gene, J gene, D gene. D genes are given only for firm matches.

DNA: TGCGCCAGCAAGGGTAGCGAACAATTCTACAATGAGCAGTTCTTC
CDR3: CASKGSEQFYNEQFF
V: TRBV4-1
J: TRBJ2-1
D: .

DNA: TGCGCCAGCAGCCCTGGGGACAGAAACTTTGAAAAACTGTTTTTT
CDR3: CASSPGDRNFEKLFF
V: TRBV5-1
J: TRBJ1-4
D: TRBD1

DNA: TGTGCCAGCAGTGAATTGGGGGGACCATACAATGAGCAGTTCTTC
CDR3: CASSELGGPYNEQFF
V: TRBV25-1
J: TRBJ2-1
D: .

DNA: TGTGCCAGCAGCGTAGATCCGGACAGGGTGGGTGGCTACACCTTC
CDR3: CASSVDPDRVGGYTF
V: TRBV9
J: TRBJ1-2
D: TRBD1

DNA: TGTGCCAGCTCACCGACTAGCGGGGACTACGAGCAGTACTTC
CDR3: CASSPTSGDYEQYF
V: TRBV18
J: TRBJ2-7
D: TRBD2

DNA: TGTGCCAGCAGTTCCGGGACTAGCGGCCCCTCCTACGAGCAGTACTTC
CDR3: CASSSGTSGPSYEQYF
V: TRBV2
J: TRBJ2-7
D: TRBD2

DNA: TGTGCCAGCAGCATCACAGGGTTCGCTGGAAACACCATATATTTT
CDR3: CASSITGFAGNTIYF
V: TRBV9
J: TRBJ1-3
D: .

DNA: TGTGCCAGCAGCCGTGCGTTAAACAGTTTGAACACCGGGGAGCTGTTTTTT
CDR3: CASSRALNSLNTGELFF
V: TRBV11-2
J: TRBJ2-2
D: .

DNA: TGCGCCAGCAGCCTGAACAGGGGATTGGGCTACACCTTC
CDR3: CASSLNRGLGYTF
V: TRBV5-1
J: TRBJ1-2
D: TRBD1

DNA: TGTGCCAGCAGCTTAGCCGAGTACAATGAGCAGTTCTTC
CDR3: CASSLAEYNEQFF
V: TRBV7-9
J: TRBJ2-1
D: .

DNA: TGCGCCAGCAGTCGGGACAGAAACTATGGCTACACCTTC
CDR3: CASSRDRNYGYTF
V: TRBV5-1
J: TRBJ1-2
D: TRBD1

DNA: TGCGCCAGCAGCCAAGTAGGCGGATTAAATGAAAAACTGTTTTTT
CDR3: CASSQVGGLNEKLFF
V: TRBV4-1
J: TRBJ1-4
D: .

DNA: TGTGCCAGCAGTGAGGGGGGGCGCTTAAACATTCAGTACTTC
CDR3: CASSEGGRLNIQYF
V: TRBV6-1
J: TRBJ2-4
D: .

DNA: TGTGCCAGCAGCTTCGGACAGAACCAAGAGACCCAGTACTTC
CDR3: CASSFGQNQETQYF
V: TRBV11-2
J: TRBJ2-5
D: .

DNA: TGCGCCAGCAGTCAACTTGACAGTCACAAGGACTCCTACGAGCAGTACTTC
CDR3: CASSQLDSHKDSYEQYF
V: TRBV23-1
J: TRBJ2-7
D: .

DNA: TGTGCCAGCAGTTTGTCAGGAATACAGGGTGAAGCTTTCTTT
CDR3: CASSLSGIQGEAFF
V: TRBV6-5
J: TRBJ1-1
D: .

DNA: TGTGCCAGCGGGACAGGGAATGAGCCCCAGCATTTT
CDR3: CASGTGNEPQHF
V: TRBV11-2
J: TRBJ1-5
D: TRBD1

DNA: TGTGCCAGCAGCTTCAGTACATCTGCCAGACTAGCGGGAGGCTACGAGCAGTACTTC
CDR3: CASSFSTSARLAGGYEQYF
V: TRBV7-9
J: TRBJ2-7
D: TRBD2

DNA: TGTGCCAGCAGCTTTCGACAGTTTAATTCACCCCTCCACTTT
CDR3: CASSFRQFNSPLHF
V: TRBV7-2
J: TRBJ1-6
D: .

DNA: TGTGCCAGCAGTCTCGGGACAGGGCAGGCCTACGAGCAGTACTTC
CDR3: CASSLGTGQAYEQYF
V: TRBV27
J: TRBJ2-7
D: TRBD1

DNA: TGTGCCAGCACCATCGGACAGGTCGCCGGAAACACCATATATTTT
CDR3: CASTIGQVAGNTIYF
V: TRBV28
J: TRBJ1-3
D: TRBD1

DNA: TGTGCCAGCTCACCCGCGACGGAGGTAAACTATGGCTACACCTTC
CDR3: CASSPATEVNYGYTF
V: TRBV18
J: TRBJ1-2
D: .

DNA: TGCGCCAGCAGCCAACCCTCCGGCAGGAGGGGGGGATCATCTGGAAACACCATATATTTT
CDR3: CASSQPSGRRGGSSGNTIYF
V: TRBV4-1
J: TRBJ1-3
D: .

DNA: TGCGCCAGCAGCTTGGCGGGAGAGGACAATGAGCAGTTCTTC
CDR3: CASSLAGEDNEQFF
V: TRBV5-1
J: TRBJ2-1
D: .

DNA: TGTGCCAGTAGTATCGGAGGACTAGGAAATGAGCAGTTCTTC
CDR3: CASSIGGLGNEQFF
V: TRBV19
J: TRBJ2-1
D: TRBD2

DNA: TGTGCCAGCAGCTCAACAGGGAACTATGGCTACACCTTC
CDR3: CASSSTGNYGYTF
V: TRBV7-9
J: TRBJ1-2
D: .

DNA: TGTGCCAGCAGTCCAAGCGGGGGTTATTATGGCTACACCTTC
CDR3: CASSPSGGYYGYTF
V: TRBV7-2
J: TRBJ1-2
D: .

DNA: TGTGCCAGCCCGCTTTCGGAGGACTCTGGAAACACCATATATTTT
CDR3: CASPLSEDSGNTIYF
V: TRBV6-1
J: TRBJ1-3
D: .

DNA: TGTGCCAGCAGCTTCACAGGGATGGGCACTGAAGCTTTCTTT
CDR3: CASSFTGMGTEAFF
V: TRBV7-2
J: TRBJ1-1
D: .

DNA: TGTGCCAGCAGTGAGCGAAGGACAGGGACAAACTATGGCTACACCTTC
CDR3: CASSERRTGTNYGYTF
V: TRBV6-1
J: TRBJ1-2
D: TRBD1

DNA: TGTGCCAGCAGCTTAAGGACTAGCGGTTACAATGAGCAGTTCTTC
CDR3: CASSLRTSGYNEQFF
V: TRBV7-9
J: TRBJ2-1
D: TRBD2

DNA: TGTGCCATCGGTACTAGCGGGGGACCCACAGATACGCAGTATTTT
CDR3: CAIGTSGGPTDTQYF
V: TRBV10-3
J: TRBJ2-3
D: TRBD2

DNA: TGTGCCAGCAGTGAACAGGGGGCGAGATATGGCTACACCTTC
CDR3: CASSEQGARYGYTF
V: TRBV2
J: TRBJ1-2
D: TRBD1

DNA: TGTGCCATCGGCGGGGGAGGGATAGAGACCCAGTACTTC
CDR3: CAIGGGGIETQYF
V: TRBV28
J: TRBJ2-5
D: TRBD2

DNA: TGCGCCAGCAGCTTCGGGGTTGGGAATCAGCCCCAGCATTTT
CDR3: CASSFGVGNQPQHF
V: TRBV5-1
J: TRBJ1-5
D: .

DNA: TGTGCCAGCAGCGGGGGCGGGACAGTGTCCACCGGGGAGCTGTTTTTT
CDR3: CASSGGGTVSTGELFF
V: TRBV9
J: TRBJ2-2
D: .

DNA: TGTGCCAGCAGCGTAGGTGGACAGGGGGGCAATGAGCAGTTCTTC
CDR3: CASSVGGQGGNEQFF
V: TRBV9
J: TRBJ2-1
D: TRBD1

DNA: TGCGCCAGCAGTAGGGGGGGGGAGAGCAATCAGCCCCAGCATTTT
CDR3: CASSRGGESNQPQHF
V: TRBV5-1
J: TRBJ1-5
D: .

DNA: TGTGCCAGCAGCGCCGGTGCGGCCATCTATGGAGGCTACACCTTC
CDR3: CASSAGAAIYGGYTF
V: TRBV9
J: TRBJ1-2
D: .

DNA: TGTGCCAGCAGCTCAGGACTAGCGGGGGGAAAGAGGGAAAACATTCAGTACTTC
CDR3: CASSSGLAGGKRENIQYF
V: TRBV5-8
J: TRBJ2-4
D: TRBD2

DNA: TGTGCCAGCAGTGAAGTGATTAGCGGAAACACCGGGGAGCTGTTTTTT
CDR3: CASSEVISGNTGELFF
V: TRBV2
J: TRBJ2-2
D: .

DNA: TGTGCCAGTAGTATAGAGTTGACTAGCGGTTACAATGAGCAGTTCTTC
CDR3: CASSIELTSGYNEQFF
V: TRBV19
J: TRBJ2-1
D: TRBD2

DNA: TGTGCCAGCAGCTTGGACCTCTTGGCAGGCACAGATACGCAGTATTTT
CDR3: CASSLDLLAGTDTQYF
V: TRBV5-6
J: TRBJ2-3
D: .

DNA: TGTGCCAGCAGCTCGCCCGGGGGACTAGCGGGATATGACACAGATACGCAGTATTTT
CDR3: CASSSPGGLAGYDTDTQYF
V: TRBV4-2
J: TRBJ2-3
D: TRBD2

DNA: TGTGCCAGCAGTGTGGGACAGACCTACGAGCAGTACTTC
CDR3: CASSVGQTYEQYF
V: TRBV6-1
J: TRBJ2-7
D: TRBD1

DNA: TGTGCCAGCAGCCAAGGAGCAGGGGACCCTCCCGAAGCTTTCTTT
CDR3: CASSQGAGDPPEAFF
V: TRBV5-8
J: TRBJ1-1
D: .

DNA: TGTGCCAGCAGTTCAATAGCGGGAGGTACAAACGAGCAGTACTTC
CDR3: CASSSIAGGTNEQYF
V: TRBV28
J: TRBJ2-7
D: TRBD2

DNA: TGTGCCAGCTCACCAATGAGGGACATGAACACTGAAGCTTTCTTT
CDR3: CASSPMRDMNTEAFF
V: TRBV18
J: TRBJ1-1
D: .

DNA: TGTGCCAGCACCACGGGAACCTCTGGAAACACCATATATTTT
CDR3: CASTTGTSGNTIYF
V: TRBV28
J: TRBJ1-3
D: .

DNA: TGTGCCAGCAGCCTCCTCGCGGGGGGGCTGAATGAGCAGTTCTTC
CDR3: CASSLLAGGLNEQFF
V: TRBV5-4
J: TRBJ2-1
D: TRBD2

DNA: TGTGCCAGCAGAACCGGGGACAGGGACACTGAAGCTTTCTTT
CDR3: CASRTGDRDTEAFF
V: TRBV6-1
J: TRBJ1-1
D: TRBD1

DNA: TGTGCCAGCGAGCGGGGCAAGAGCTCCTACAATGAGCAGTTCTTC
CDR3: CASERGKSSYNEQFF
V: TRBV11-2
J: TRBJ2-1
D: TRBD2

DNA: TGTGCCAGCAGTCCAATTCGGGGGTTGGGGGCCGGGGAGCTGTTTTTT
CDR3: CASSPIRGLGAGELFF
V: TRBV25-1
J: TRBJ2-2
D: .

DNA: TGTGCCAGCAGTGAAGGGGCAGGTGATGGCTACACCTTC
CDR3: CASSEGAGDGYTF
V: TRBV6-1
J: TRBJ1-2
D: .

DNA: TGTGCCAGCAGTTTATTAGGGACAGGCGACACTGAAGCTTTCTTT
CDR3: CASSLLGTGDTEAFF
V: TRBV27
J: TRBJ1-1
D: TRBD1

DNA: TGTGCCAGCAGTTACGGAGCAGGGTTGAATCAGCCCCAGCATTTT
CDR3: CASSYGAGLNQPQHF
V: TRBV6-5
J: TRBJ1-5
D: .

DNA: TGTGCCAGCAGTGTGACAGGGGCCTCCTACGAGCAGTACTTC
CDR3: CASSVTGASYEQYF
V: TRBV25-1
J: TRBJ2-7
D: TRBD1

DNA: TGTGCCAGCAACCTGCGGGAGACCCAGTACTTC
CDR3: CASNLRETQYF
V: TRBV2
J: TRBJ2-5
D: .

DNA: TGTGCCAGCAGCTTAAGCAGCAATCAGCCCCAGCATTTT
CDR3: CASSLSSNQPQHF
V: TRBV11-2
J: TRBJ1-5
D: .